Listed here are 11 T cell receptor beta chains from one sample, sequenced in a study of blood T cell repertoires in COVID-19. Only in-frame clones appear in the TCRdb table, and some are missing; sequencing was by immunoSEQ multiplex PCR. The table lists about 160,000 clones, approximately 85% of them singletons. Sequenced material: peripheral blood. These receptors were obtained from a man aged 35 to 55 with acute or convalescent COVID-19.

The chain recombines TRBV10-3 with TRBJ1-5; 12 positions agree with TRBD1. The CDR3 totals 14 residues. Trimming cost V 11 bases and J 5 bases; bases outside gene matches: 7. Germline assignment: CDR1 ENHRY and CDR2 SYGVKD. This CDR3 reads CAVAGTGGHQPQHF. As DNA, the CDR3 is TGTGCCGTCGCCGGGACAGGGGGCCATCAGCCCCAGCATTTT.

CDR3 nucleotides: TGCGCCAGTGAGAGTAGTGTCACAGATACGCAGTATTTT. Encoded protein: CASESSVTDTQYF. The chain combines TRBV10-2 with TRBJ2-3; D call uncertain. Germline V gene data show CDR1 as WSHSY and CDR2 as SAAADI. The CDR3 is 13 residues long. V was pared by 9 bases and J by 2 bases, with 12 bases between.

The chain links TRBV5-4 to TRBJ1-1; D is uncertain. V lost 0 bases, J lost 2 bases, and 5 bases lay in between. CDR3 size: 13 residues. Germline V lookup: CDR1 SGHNT, CDR2 YYREEE (reference sequence). CDR3 coding DNA: TGTGCCAGCAGCTTGGGCGTAAACACTGAAGCTTTCTTT. Translated: CASSLGVNTEAFF.

The chain employs TRBV5-4 and TRBJ1-1; D may be TRBD1 (6 bases). This CDR3 contains 15 residues. Germline V gives CDR1 SGHNT, CDR2 YYREEE (reference sequence). V was clipped by 0 bases and J by 3 bases, with 12 bases between them. The CDR3 sequence: CASSLGGGRDTEAFF. The CDR3 nucleotides read TGTGCCAGCAGCTTGGGGGGGGGCAGGGACACTGAAGCTTTCTTT. The full variable domain, in which reference TRBV5-4 and TRBJ1-1 provide the parts outside the CDR3, is ETGVTQSPTHLIKTRGQQVTLRCSSQSGHNTVSWYQQALGQGPQFIFQYYREEENGRGNFPPRFSGLQFPNYSSELNVNALELDDSALYLCASSLGGGRDTEAFFGQGTRLTVV.

V usage is TRBV5-1 and J usage is TRBJ2-3; D unresolved. Trimming took 5 bases from V and 5 from J, leaving 6 bases between them. Germline assignment: CDR1 SGHRS and CDR2 YFSETQ. There are 11 residues in the CDR3. Here the CDR3 reads CASSVQDTQYF. The CDR3 nucleotides read TGCGCCAGCAGTGTTCAAGATACGCAGTATTTT.

The gene calls are TRBV27 and TRBJ1-2, with a weak D call TRBD1 (5 bases). The CDR3 contains 14 residues. The V end was cut by 3 bases, the J end by 6 bases, with 14 bases between. Germline CDR1 reads MNHEY; CDR2 reads SMNVEV (reference sequence). CDR3 protein: CASSLGQGFDGYTF. CDR3 nucleotides: TGTGCCAGCAGTTTGGGGCAGGGATTTGATGGCTACACCTTC.

CDR3 coding DNA: TGTGCCAGCAGCCAAGAGAGATTTTCGGGGTACACCATATATTTT. Protein sequence: CASSQERFSGYTIYF. The V call is TRBV4-2, the J call TRBJ1-3; D ambiguous. The germline V gene encodes CDR1 LGHNA and CDR2 YNFKEQ. Trimming left V 0 bases short and J 8 bases short, with 14 bases between. The CDR3 runs to 15 residues.

V gene TRBV19 combines with J gene TRBJ2-7; 8 bases agree with TRBD1. After removal of 5 bases from V and 6 bases from J, the junction contained 9 bases not matched to a gene. Germline lookup yields CDR1 LNHDA and CDR2 SQIVND (reference sequence). This CDR3 spans 14 amino acids. In DNA form, the CDR3 reads TGTGCCAGTAGTCCGAGGACAGGGCAAGCCGAGCAGTACTTC. This translates into CASSPRTGQAEQYF.

The CDR3 coding sequence is TGTGCCAGCAGCTTAGTCCCCGGCAATGAGCAGTTCTTC. Protein sequence: CASSLVPGNEQFF. The V and J genes are TRBV7-2 and TRBJ2-1; D is ambiguous. The CDR3 is made up of 13 amino acids. Deletions cut 1 base from V and 6 bases from J, with 7 bases between. Germline CDR1 and CDR2: SGHTA and FQGNSA.

The genes are TRBV30 and TRBJ2-3, with no clear D. Trimming pared 6 bases from V and 0 bases from J, leaving 4 bases between. The CDR3 is made up of 11 amino acids. Germline V gene data show CDR1 as GTSNPN and CDR2 as SVGIG (reference sequence). CDR3 residues: CACQSTDTQYF. For the CDR3, the DNA is TGTGCCTGTCAAAGCACAGATACGCAGTATTTT.

DNA of the CDR3: TGCGCCAGCAGCGGGGGACAGGCTGGGGCCCGAAACTATGGCTACACCTTC. This codes for CASSGGQAGARNYGYTF. The chain combines TRBV5-1 with TRBJ1-2; 8 nucleotides agree with TRBD1. The germline gives CDR1 SGHRS, CDR2 YFSETQ. Trimming cost V 4 bases and J 2 bases; bases outside gene matches: 13. The CDR3 has 17 residues.